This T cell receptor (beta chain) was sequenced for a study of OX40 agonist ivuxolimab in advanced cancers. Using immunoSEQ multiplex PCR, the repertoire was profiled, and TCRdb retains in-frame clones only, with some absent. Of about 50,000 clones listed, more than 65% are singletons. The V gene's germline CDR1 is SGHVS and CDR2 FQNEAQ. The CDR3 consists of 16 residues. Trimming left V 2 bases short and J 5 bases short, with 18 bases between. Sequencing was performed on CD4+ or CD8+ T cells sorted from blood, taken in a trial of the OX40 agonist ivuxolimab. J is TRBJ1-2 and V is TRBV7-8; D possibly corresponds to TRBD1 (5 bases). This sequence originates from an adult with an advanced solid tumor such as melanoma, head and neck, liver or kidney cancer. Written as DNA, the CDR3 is TGTGCCAGCAGCTTACGGTTCCCAGGGTCCGGATATGGCTACACCTTC. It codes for CASSLRFPGSGYGYTF.